Shown below are 13 T cell receptor beta chains from a single sample sequenced in a study of OX40 agonist ivuxolimab in advanced cancers. Data came from immunoSEQ multiplex PCR; TCRdb stores just in-frame clones and leaves some out. The data contain more than 70,000 clones, approximately 80% of them singletons. Sequences were derived from CD4+ or CD8+ T cells sorted from blood, sampled in a trial of the OX40 agonist ivuxolimab. The receptors here all came from an adult with an advanced solid tumor such as melanoma, head and neck, liver or kidney cancer.

The rearrangement links TRBV7-2 to TRBJ2-1; D may be TRBD1 (5 bases). The V gene lost 4 bases and the J gene lost 2 bases, with 12 bases spanning the gap. Germline values: CDR1 SGHTA, CDR2 FQGNSA. The CDR3 contains 15 residues. The chain's CDR3 is CASSSRTLAYNEQFF. CDR3 coding DNA: TGTGCCAGCAGCTCCAGGACATTAGCCTACAATGAGCAGTTCTTC.

This clone was counted a single time. The chain is built from TRBV6-1 and TRBJ1-2; tentative D call: TRBD1 (5 bases). Germline V gene sequence: CDR1 MNHNS, CDR2 SASEGT. The CDR3 spans 11 residues. V lost 6 bases, J lost 7 bases, and 9 bases lay in between. CDR3 region: CASSQDIGYTF. The DNA of the CDR3 is TGTGCCAGCAGCCAGGACATTGGCTACACCTTC.

The chain is built from TRBV2 and TRBJ1-1, with D possibly TRBD1 on 6 matching bases. Trimming removed 8 bases at V and 7 bases at J, with 20 bases between. This CDR3 comprises 14 residues. CDR1 is SNHLY and CDR2 is FYNNEI in the germline V gene. The CDR3 DNA sequence: TGTGCCAGCTCTAGAGAACAGGGAAAGGGTGAAGCTTTCTTT. Translating it yields CASSREQGKGEAFF.

The gene calls are TRBV7-2 and TRBJ1-1; TRBD1 might be the D (6 bases). Germline CDR1 SGHTA, CDR2 FQGNSA. This CDR3 has 18 residues. With 5 bases removed from V and 11 bases from J, the gap between germline ends came to 33 bases. As DNA, the CDR3 is TGTGCCAGCAGCACCCCTCACAGGGATAGGGTTTCTCGAGCCGGGGCTTTCTTT. This translates into CASSTPHRDRVSRAGAFF.

V gene TRBV5-5 combines with J gene TRBJ2-3; D call uncertain. The V and J ends lost 4 bases and 3 bases respectively, with 9 bases between them. CDR3 length: 13 residues. Germline V gene sequence: CDR1 SGHKS, CDR2 YYEKEE (reference sequence). CDR3 nucleotide sequence: TGTGCCAGCAGCCCACAAGCAACAGATACGCAGTATTTT. Its protein product is CASSPQATDTQYF.

This clone was recorded once. The V and J genes are TRBV6-5 and TRBJ1-2; D call uncertain. V dropped 2 bases and J dropped 7 bases, with 11 bases sitting between them. CDR3 size: 13 residues. Germline V gives CDR1 MNHEY, CDR2 SVGAGI. The CDR3 loop reads CASSYRWNVGYTF. The CDR3 DNA reads TGTGCCAGCAGTTACCGGTGGAATGTTGGCTACACCTTC.

This clone was seen just once. The chain is built from TRBV18 and TRBJ2-5, with D unclear. Per germline, CDR1 KGHSH and CDR2 LQKENI. With 3 bases removed from V and 5 bases from J, the gap between germline ends came to 13 bases. The CDR3 is 14 residues long. CDR3 region: CASSPGWGPETQYF. The CDR3 bases are TGTGCCAGCTCACCCGGATGGGGTCCGGAGACCCAGTACTTC.

This chain uses TRBV7-6 with TRBJ2-1; tentatively, D is TRBD2 (6 bases). The CDR3 spans 14 residues. V shed 11 bases and J shed 5 bases, with 19 bases lying between them. Germline lookup yields CDR1 SGHVS and CDR2 FNYEAQ. CDR3 coding DNA: TGTGCCCTGGGAAAGGCAGGGAGGAACAATGAGCAGTTCTTC. This sequence encodes CALGKAGRNNEQFF.

The chain uses TRBV7-9 and TRBJ1-2, with D maybe TRBD1 (6 bases). CDR1 and CDR2 (germline): SEHNR, FQNEAQ (reference sequence). V was cut by 2 bases and J by 4 bases, with 14 bases left in between. CDR3 size: 15 residues. The CDR3 loop reads CASSLIRGQGYGYTF. CDR3 DNA: TGTGCCAGCAGCTTAATCAGGGGCCAGGGCTATGGCTACACCTTC.

The J gene is TRBJ2-3, the V gene TRBV5-1; D remains unclear. CDR3 length: 13 residues. Germline V gene lookup returns CDR1 SGHRS and CDR2 YFSETQ. V was trimmed by 4 bases and J by 0 bases, leaving 6 bases between them. The CDR3 spells CASSMDSTDTQYF. CDR3 sequence (DNA): TGCGCCAGCAGCATGGACAGCACAGATACGCAGTATTTT.

The chain combines TRBV25-1 with TRBJ2-6; D unresolved. V was shortened by 6 bases and J by 0 bases, with 3 bases between the two germline ends. The CDR3 length is 13 residues. CDR1 is MGHDK and CDR2 is SYGVNS in the germline V gene. CDR3: CASRNSGANVLTF. In DNA form, the CDR3 reads TGTGCCAGCAGGAACTCTGGGGCCAACGTCCTGACTTTC.

The genes are TRBV28 and TRBJ1-2, with D possibly TRBD1 on 6 matching bases. The CDR3 loop spans 12 amino acids. The V end was cut by 6 bases, the J end by 9 bases, with 14 bases between. Per the germline V gene, CDR1 is MDHEN and CDR2 is SYDVKM. The CDR3 DNA reads as TGTGCCAGCAGAGCGGACAGTCGTCGCTACACCTTC. Amino acids: CASRADSRRYTF.

This clone has only one observation. The V and J genes are TRBV5-1 and TRBJ2-5; 10 nucleotides line up with TRBD2. With 7 bases clipped from V and 0 bases from J, the junction kept 3 bases outside the gene matches. CDR3 length equals 14 residues. Germline CDR1 SGHRS, CDR2 YFSETQ. In DNA form, the CDR3 reads TGCGCCAGCGCTAGCGGGGGCCACCAAGAGACCCAGTACTTC. Protein product: CASASGGHQETQYF.